This T cell receptor beta chain emerged from a study of T cells in Graves' hyperthyroidism and ophthalmopathy. Broader study findings: Researchers found most expanded thyroid clonotypes above 0.001 in blood as well.

Ten or more counts support this clonotype. Its matching antigen is unknown. The CDR3 extends over 15 amino acids. Unmatched junction bases numbered 7, after V lost 4 bases and J lost 5 bases. Germline-derived CDR1 and CDR2 are MGHRA and YSYEKL. The investigators amplified TCR beta CDR3 regions from RNA transcripts. Researchers ran a first-round RT-PCR on the TCR CDR3 using the HTBI primer set. In TCRdb, the multiplex PCR reads were re-called with MiXCR into one record per CDR3 protein. The sample shows 350,000 or so distinct CDR3 sequences, approximately 18% of them seen only once. The chain couples TRBV4-1 to TRBJ1-2; 10 nucleotides line up with TRBD1. The source material was blood. This clonotype originated in a woman aged 25 to 45 with Graves' hyperthyroidism that later progressed to Graves' ophthalmopathy. In DNA, the CDR3 is TGCGCCAGCAGCCTCCGGACAGGGGGAGGGTATGGCTACACCTTC. It is translated as CASSLRTGGGYGYTF.